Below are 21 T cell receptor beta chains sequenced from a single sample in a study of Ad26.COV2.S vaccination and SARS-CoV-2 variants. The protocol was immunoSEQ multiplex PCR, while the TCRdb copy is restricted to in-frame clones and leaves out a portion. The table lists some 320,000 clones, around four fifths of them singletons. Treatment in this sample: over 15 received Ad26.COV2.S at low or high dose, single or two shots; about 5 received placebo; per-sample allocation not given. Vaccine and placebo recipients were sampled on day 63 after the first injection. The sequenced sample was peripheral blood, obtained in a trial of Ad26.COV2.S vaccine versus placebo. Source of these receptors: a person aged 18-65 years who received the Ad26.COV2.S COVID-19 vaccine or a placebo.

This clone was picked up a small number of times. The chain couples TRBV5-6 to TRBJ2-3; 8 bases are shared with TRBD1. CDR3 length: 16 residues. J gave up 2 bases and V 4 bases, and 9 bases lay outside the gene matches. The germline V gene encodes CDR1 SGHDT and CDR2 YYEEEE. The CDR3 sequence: CASSGLGQGATDTQYF. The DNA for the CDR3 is TGTGCCAGCAGCGGTCTAGGACAGGGTGCCACAGATACGCAGTATTTT. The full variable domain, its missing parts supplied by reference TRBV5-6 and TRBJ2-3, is DAGVTQSPTHLIKTRGQQVTLRCSPKSGHDTVSWYQQALGQGPQFIFQYYEEEERQRGNFPDRFSGHQFPNYSSELNVNALLLGDSALYLCASSGLGQGATDTQYFGPGTRLTVL.

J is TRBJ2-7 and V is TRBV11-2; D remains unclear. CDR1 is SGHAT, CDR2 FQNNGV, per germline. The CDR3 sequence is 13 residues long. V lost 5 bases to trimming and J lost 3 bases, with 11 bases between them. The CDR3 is CASSIDPGYEQYF. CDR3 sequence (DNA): TGTGCCAGCAGCATCGACCCAGGCTACGAGCAGTACTTC.

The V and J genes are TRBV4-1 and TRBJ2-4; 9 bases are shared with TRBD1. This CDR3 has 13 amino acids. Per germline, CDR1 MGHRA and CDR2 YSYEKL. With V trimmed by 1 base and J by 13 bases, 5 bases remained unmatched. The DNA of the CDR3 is TGCGCCAGCAGCCAAGGACGACAGGGGGGGCAGTACTTC. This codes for CASSQGRQGGQYF.

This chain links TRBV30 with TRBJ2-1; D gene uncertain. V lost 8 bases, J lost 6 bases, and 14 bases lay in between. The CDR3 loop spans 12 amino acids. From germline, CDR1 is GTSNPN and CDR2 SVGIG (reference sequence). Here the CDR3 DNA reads TGTGCCCAGGCTCGTGGCCCCAATGAGCAGTTCTTC. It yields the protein CAQARGPNEQFF.

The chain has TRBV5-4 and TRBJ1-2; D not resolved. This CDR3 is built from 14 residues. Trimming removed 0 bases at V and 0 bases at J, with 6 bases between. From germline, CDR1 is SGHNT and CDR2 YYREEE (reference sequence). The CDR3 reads CASSLDGANYGYTF. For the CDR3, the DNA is TGTGCCAGCAGCTTGGACGGGGCTAACTATGGCTACACCTTC.

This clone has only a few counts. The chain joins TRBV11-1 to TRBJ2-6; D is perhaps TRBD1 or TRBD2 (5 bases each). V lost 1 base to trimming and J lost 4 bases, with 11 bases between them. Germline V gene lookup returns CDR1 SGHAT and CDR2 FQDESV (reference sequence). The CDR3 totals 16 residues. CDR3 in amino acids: CASSLGIGTGANVLTF. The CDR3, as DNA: TGTGCCAGCAGCTTAGGTATCGGGACCGGGGCCAACGTCCTGACTTTC.

CDR3 DNA: TGTGCCAGCAGTTTATTAGGTTTTTTAGGAGATTCACCCCTCCACTTT. Translating gives CASSLLGFLGDSPLHF. The rearrangement uses TRBV27 and TRBJ1-6, with D uncertain. V shed 1 base and J shed 8 bases, with 15 bases lying between them. The length of the CDR3 is 16 residues. CDR1 and CDR2 (germline): MNHEY, SMNVEV (reference sequence).

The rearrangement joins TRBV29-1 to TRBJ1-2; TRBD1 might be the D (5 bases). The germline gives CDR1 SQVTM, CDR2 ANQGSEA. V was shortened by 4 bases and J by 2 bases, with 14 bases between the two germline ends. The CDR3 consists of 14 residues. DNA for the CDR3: TGCAGCGTTGGGGCGGGTTGGACAAACTATGGCTACACCTTC. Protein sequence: CSVGAGWTNYGYTF. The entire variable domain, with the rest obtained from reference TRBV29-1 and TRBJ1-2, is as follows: SAVISQKPSRDICQRGTSLTIQCQVDSQVTMMFWYRQQPGQSLTLIATANQGSEATYESGFVIDKFPISRPNLTFSTLTVSNMSPEDSSIYLCSVGAGWTNYGYTFGSGTRLTVV.

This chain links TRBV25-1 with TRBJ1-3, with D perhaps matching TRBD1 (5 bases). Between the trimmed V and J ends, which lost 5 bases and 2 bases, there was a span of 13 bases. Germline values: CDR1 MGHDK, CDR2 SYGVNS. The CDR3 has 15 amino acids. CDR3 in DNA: TGTGCCAGCAGTCCGCCGGGGGGTACTGGAAACACCATATATTTT. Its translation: CASSPPGGTGNTIYF.

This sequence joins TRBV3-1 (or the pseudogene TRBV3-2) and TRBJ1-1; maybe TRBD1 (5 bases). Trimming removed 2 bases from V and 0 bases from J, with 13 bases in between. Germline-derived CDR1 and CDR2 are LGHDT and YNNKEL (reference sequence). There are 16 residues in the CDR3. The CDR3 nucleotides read TGTGCCAGCAGCCAATTGGGGCCCGCCATGAACACTGAAGCTTTCTTT. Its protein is CASSQLGPAMNTEAFF.

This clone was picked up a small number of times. The CDR3 loop reads CASSLQGRSNQPQHF. The CDR3, as DNA: TGTGCCAGCAGCTTACAGGGTCGGAGCAATCAGCCCCAGCATTTT. The V and J genes are TRBV7-6 and TRBJ1-5; TRBD1 might be the D (5 bases). V lost 2 bases and J 1 base, leaving 9 bases between the germline ends. The V gene's germline CDR1 is SGHVS and CDR2 FNYEAQ. The CDR3 sequence is 15 residues long.

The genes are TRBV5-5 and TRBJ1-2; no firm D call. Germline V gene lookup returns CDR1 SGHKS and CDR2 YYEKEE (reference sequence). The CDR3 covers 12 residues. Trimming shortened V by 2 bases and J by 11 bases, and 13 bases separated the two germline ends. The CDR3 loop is CASSFGLQGYTF. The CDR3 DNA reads TGTGCCAGCAGCTTCGGCCTCCAAGGGTACACCTTC.

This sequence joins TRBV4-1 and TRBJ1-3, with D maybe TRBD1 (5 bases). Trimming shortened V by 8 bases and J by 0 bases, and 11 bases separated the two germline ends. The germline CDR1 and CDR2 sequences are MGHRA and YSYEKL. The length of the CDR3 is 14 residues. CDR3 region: CASGDFFSGNTIYF. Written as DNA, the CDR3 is TGCGCCAGCGGGGACTTCTTCTCTGGAAACACCATATATTTT.

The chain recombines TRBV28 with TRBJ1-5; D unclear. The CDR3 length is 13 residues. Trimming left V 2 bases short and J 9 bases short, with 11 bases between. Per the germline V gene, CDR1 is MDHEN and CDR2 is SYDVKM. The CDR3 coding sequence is TGTGCCAGCAGTTTACGTACCCCCCCGCCCCAGCATTTT. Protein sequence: CASSLRTPPPQHF.

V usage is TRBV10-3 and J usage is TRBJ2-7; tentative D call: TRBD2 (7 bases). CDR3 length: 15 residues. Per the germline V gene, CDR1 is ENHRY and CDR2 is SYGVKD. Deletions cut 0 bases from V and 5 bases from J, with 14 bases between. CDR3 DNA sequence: TGTGCCATCAGTGAGTCGGCGGGGGCAGGGGACGAGCAGTACTTC. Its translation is CAISESAGAGDEQYF.

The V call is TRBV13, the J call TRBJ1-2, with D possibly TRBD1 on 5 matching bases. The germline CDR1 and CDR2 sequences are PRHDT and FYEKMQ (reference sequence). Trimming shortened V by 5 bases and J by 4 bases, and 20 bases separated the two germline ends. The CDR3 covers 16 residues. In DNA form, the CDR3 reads TGTGCCAGCAGCACCCGGGACGGAATGGGGGGCTATGGCTACACCTTC. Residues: CASSTRDGMGGYGYTF.

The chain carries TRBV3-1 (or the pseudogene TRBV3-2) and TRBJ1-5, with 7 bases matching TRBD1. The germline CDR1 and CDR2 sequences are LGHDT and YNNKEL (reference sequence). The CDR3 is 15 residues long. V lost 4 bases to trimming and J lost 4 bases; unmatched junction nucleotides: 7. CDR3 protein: CASSRTRGLNQPQHF. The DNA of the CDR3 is TGTGCCAGCAGCCGGACGAGGGGGCTTAATCAGCCCCAGCATTTT.

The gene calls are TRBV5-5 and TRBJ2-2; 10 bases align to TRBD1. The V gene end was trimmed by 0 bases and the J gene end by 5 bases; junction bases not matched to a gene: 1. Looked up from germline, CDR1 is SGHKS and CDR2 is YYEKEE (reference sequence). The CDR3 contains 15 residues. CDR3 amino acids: CASSLGTGGTGELFF. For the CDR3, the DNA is TGTGCCAGCAGCTTGGGGACAGGGGGTACCGGGGAGCTGTTTTTT. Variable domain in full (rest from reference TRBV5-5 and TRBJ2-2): DAGVTQSPTHLIKTRGQQVTLRCSPISGHKSVSWYQQVLGQGPQFIFQYYEKEERGRGNFPDRFSARQFPNYSSELNVNALLLGDSALYLCASSLGTGGTGELFFGEGSRLTVL.

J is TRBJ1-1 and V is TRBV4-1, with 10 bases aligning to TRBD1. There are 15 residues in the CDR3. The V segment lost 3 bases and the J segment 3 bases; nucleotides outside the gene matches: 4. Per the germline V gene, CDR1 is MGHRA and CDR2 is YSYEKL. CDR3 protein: CASSQTGTGDTEAFF. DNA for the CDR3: TGCGCCAGCAGCCAGACCGGGACAGGGGACACTGAAGCTTTCTTT.

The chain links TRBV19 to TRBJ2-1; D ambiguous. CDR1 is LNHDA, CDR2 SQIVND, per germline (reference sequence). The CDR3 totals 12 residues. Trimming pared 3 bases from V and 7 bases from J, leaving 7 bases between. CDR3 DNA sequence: TGTGCCAGTAGTATGTACCCTAATGAGCAGTTCTTC. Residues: CASSMYPNEQFF.

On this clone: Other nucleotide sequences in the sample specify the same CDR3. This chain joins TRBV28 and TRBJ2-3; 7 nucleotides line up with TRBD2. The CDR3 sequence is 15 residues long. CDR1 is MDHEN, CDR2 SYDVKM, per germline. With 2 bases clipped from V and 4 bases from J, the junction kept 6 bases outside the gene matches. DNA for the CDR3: TGTGCCAGCAGTTTAACGGGGGGTAGCGCAGATACGCAGTATTTT. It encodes CASSLTGGSADTQYF. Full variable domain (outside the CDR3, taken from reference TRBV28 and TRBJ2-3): DVKVTQSSRYLVKRTGEKVFLECVQDMDHENMFWYRQDPGLGLRLIYFSYDVKMKEKGDIPEGYSVSREKKERFSLILESASTNQTSMYLCASSLTGGSADTQYFGPGTRLTVL.